This T cell receptor beta chain is drawn from a study of blood T cells in healthy people across ages. Using a J-beta primer mix together with a sample-barcoded 5' primer, a second PCR was run for about 6 to 12 cycles. TCRdb independently ran MiXCR on the 5' RACE reads; one entry per CDR3 protein. This sample has over a million distinct CDR3 sequences, with approximately 59% found just once. The CDR3 is 18 residues long. Germline CDR1 SGHDT, CDR2 YYEEEE. The V segment lost 0 bases and the J segment 0 bases; nucleotides outside the gene matches: 4. The chain couples TRBV5-6 to TRBJ2-1; 12 bases match TRBD2. The sample consisted of blood. The receptor was derived from a man between 18 and 29 years old in good health. CDR3 sequence (DNA): TGTGCCAGCAGCTTGGGACTAGCGGGGGTTACCTCCTACAATGAGCAGTTCTTC. Protein: CASSLGLAGVTSYNEQFF.